This entry describes one TCR beta chain. Its target is unknown. A much larger clone lies a single base off, so this may be a read error. The CDR3 spans 14 residues. The germline V and J ends were trimmed by 6 bases and 7 bases, with 15 bases remaining between them. TCR beta CDR3 region amplification was performed from RNA transcripts. HTBI primers were used for first-round RT-PCR of the TCR CDR3. TCRdb itself ran the multiplex PCR reads through MiXCR, one entry per CDR3 protein. In the table there are 500,000 to 750,000 distinct CDR3 sequences, approximately 14% of which are singletons. The sample belongs to a study of T cells in Graves' hyperthyroidism and ophthalmopathy. Study conclusions and caveats: The majority of expanded thyroid clonotypes above 0.001 also appeared in blood. It was a median roughly 6.5 months before onset that the model predicted ophthalmopathy.

An absence of ophthalmopathy progression within 18 months meant stable Graves' hyperthyroidism. The origin of this receptor is a woman aged 25 to 39 with Graves' hyperthyroidism. V and J are TRBV12-3 or TRBV12-4 and TRBJ2-2; possibly TRBD1 or TRBD2 for D (5 bases each). The specimen sequenced was blood. CDR3 region: CASSSITGRGELFF. The CDR3 bases are TGTGCCAGCAGCAGCATTACGGGGCGCGGGGAGCTGTTTTTT.